Below, 12 T cell receptor beta chains from the same sample are listed, as sequenced in a study of cytomegalovirus exposure and HLA in healthy donors. Sequencing used immunoSEQ multiplex PCR; TCRdb keeps in-frame clones, though not all of them. Here the sample spans hundreds of thousands of clones, more than 75% being singletons. The source material was PBMCs. These receptors came from a man aged 18 to 29 in good health and CMV-seropositive.

This chain joins TRBV18 and TRBJ2-1; 8 bases are a match to TRBD2. The V and J ends lost 0 bases and 8 bases, in that order; junction bases with no gene match: 12. CDR3 length: 17 residues. Germline CDR1 is KGHSH and CDR2 is LQKENI. The CDR3 bases are TGTGCCAGCTCACCACCGATCAACAGCGGGAGAGGCGATGAGCAGTTCTTC. It codes for CASSPPINSGRGDEQFF.

This chain connects TRBV6-5 to TRBJ1-5; D call uncertain. Germline CDR1 and CDR2: MNHEY and SVGAGI. CDR3 length: 14 amino acids. Trimming cost V 5 bases and J 2 bases, with 10 bases left between them. CDR3 in amino acids: CASSPPGGNQPQHF. DNA for the CDR3: TGTGCCAGCAGTCCCCCCGGTGGCAATCAGCCCCAGCATTTT.

CDR3 sequence reads: CASSNSLNTEAFF. The CDR3 bases are TGTGCCAGCAGTAACAGCCTGAACACTGAAGCTTTCTTT. The chain carries TRBV28 and TRBJ1-1; D not certain. The CDR3 is 13 residues long. Trimming left V 5 bases short and J 0 bases short, with 7 bases between. Germline values: CDR1 MDHEN, CDR2 SYDVKM.

The V call is TRBV5-1, the J call TRBJ2-1, with D hard to call. The germline V and J ends were trimmed by 3 bases and 4 bases, with 11 bases remaining between them. Germline loops: CDR1 SGHRS, CDR2 YFSETQ. CDR3 size: 14 residues. The CDR3 protein is CASSWTEAYNEQFF. The CDR3 DNA reads as TGCGCCAGCAGCTGGACCGAAGCTTACAATGAGCAGTTCTTC.

This clone showed up just once. V and J are TRBV28 and TRBJ2-1, with 7 bases lining up with TRBD2. The CDR3 length is 16 residues. Germline CDR1 reads MDHEN; CDR2 reads SYDVKM. Unmatched junction bases numbered 13, after V lost 5 bases and J lost 6 bases. The CDR3 DNA reads TGTGCCAGCAGTCGCGGGGGTGCGGGACCCGCCAATGAGCAGTTCTTC. Translated: CASSRGGAGPANEQFF.

This clone was recorded once. The chain recombines TRBV28 with TRBJ2-7; 10 nucleotides match TRBD2. This CDR3 comprises 14 residues. CDR1 MDHEN and CDR2 SYDVKM come from the germline V gene. V was pared by 2 bases and J by 3 bases, with 1 base of the junction left unmatched. Here the CDR3 DNA reads TGTGCCAGCAGTTTACTAGCGGGAGACTACGAGCAGTACTTC. Encoded protein: CASSLLAGDYEQYF. The variable domain in full, completed from reference TRBV28 and TRBJ2-7, reads DVKVTQSSRYLVKRTGEKVFLECVQDMDHENMFWYRQDPGLGLRLIYFSYDVKMKEKGDIPEGYSVSREKKERFSLILESASTNQTSMYLCASSLLAGDYEQYFGPGTRLTVT.

The V call is TRBV28, the J call TRBJ2-7, with TRBD1 identical over 7 bases. In germline, CDR1 is MDHEN, CDR2 SYDVKM. This CDR3 spans 16 amino acids. With V trimmed by 6 bases and J by 4 bases, 15 bases remained unmatched. In DNA, the CDR3 is TGTGCCAGCAGAAGAAACACCGGGACAGTAGTTTACGAGCAGTACTTC. Translation: CASRRNTGTVVYEQYF.

The chain carries TRBV6-1 and TRBJ2-7, with D possibly being TRBD1 (6 bases). The ends were cut back, 4 bases at V and 5 bases at J, with 15 bases in the middle. The CDR3 runs 14 residues. Germline CDR1 is MNHNS and CDR2 is SASEGT. The CDR3 here is CASSGTAATDEQYF. The CDR3 DNA is TGTGCCAGCAGTGGGACAGCGGCGACGGACGAGCAGTACTTC.

V usage is TRBV5-4 and J usage is TRBJ2-3; D may correspond to TRBD1 or TRBD2 (5 bases each). This CDR3 is 14 amino acids long. Germline assignment: CDR1 SGHNT and CDR2 YYREEE (reference sequence). Trimming took off 4 bases at V and 5 bases at J, with 14 bases between the two ends. The CDR3 nucleotides read TGTGCCAGCAGCCGCGGAGAGGGGAGAGATACGCAGTATTTT. This encodes CASSRGEGRDTQYF. The full variable domain, with the rest looked up from reference TRBV5-4 and TRBJ2-3, is ETGVTQSPTHLIKTRGQQVTLRCSSQSGHNTVSWYQQALGQGPQFIFQYYREEENGRGNFPPRFSGLQFPNYSSELNVNALELDDSALYLCASSRGEGRDTQYFGPGTRLTVL.

This clone occurred once. The chain uses TRBV28 and TRBJ1-2, with a weak D call TRBD1 (5 bases). In germline, CDR1 is MDHEN, CDR2 SYDVKM. The CDR3 loop spans 14 amino acids. V was cut by 6 bases and J by 2 bases, with 13 bases left in between. CDR3 region: CASSWRGANYGYTF. Here the CDR3 DNA reads TGTGCCAGCAGCTGGAGGGGAGCGAACTATGGCTACACCTTC.

The CDR3 DNA is TGTGCCAGCAGCCCGCAGAGGACACTGAACTATGGCTACACCTTC. This translates into CASSPQRTLNYGYTF. The chain recombines TRBV7-8 with TRBJ1-2; TRBD1 is a possible D gene (5 bases). The CDR3 contains 15 residues. The germline gives CDR1 SGHVS, CDR2 FQNEAQ. Trimming removed 5 bases from V and 2 bases from J, with 15 bases in between.

In DNA form, the CDR3 reads TGCGCCAGCAGCTTGGATCCCATAACGGAGACCCAGTACTTC. It is translated as CASSLDPITETQYF. V and J are TRBV5-1 and TRBJ2-5; D gene unclear. The CDR3 extends over 14 amino acids. With 0 bases removed from V and 5 bases from J, the gap between germline ends came to 11 bases. Germline V gene data show CDR1 as SGHRS and CDR2 as YFSETQ. The full variable domain, with the rest looked up from reference TRBV5-1 and TRBJ2-5, is KAGVTQTPRYLIKTRGQQVTLSCSPISGHRSVSWYQQTPGQGLQFLFEYFSETQRNKGNFPGRFSGRQFSNSRSEMNVSTLELGDSALYLCASSLDPITETQYFGPGTRLLVL.